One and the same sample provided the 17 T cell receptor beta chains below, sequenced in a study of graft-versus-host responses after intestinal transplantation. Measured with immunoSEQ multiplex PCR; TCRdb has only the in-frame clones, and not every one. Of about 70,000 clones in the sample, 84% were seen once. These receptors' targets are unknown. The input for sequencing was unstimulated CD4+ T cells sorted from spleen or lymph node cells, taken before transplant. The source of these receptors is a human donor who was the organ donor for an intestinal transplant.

In DNA, the CDR3 is TGTGCCATCAGTGATAAGGACAGACCCTACGAGCAGTACGTC. It yields the protein CAISDKDRPYEQYV. The chain employs TRBV10-3 and TRBJ2-7; D possibly corresponds to TRBD1 (6 bases). The CDR3 is made up of 14 amino acids. CDR1 and CDR2 from the germline V gene are ENHRY and SYGVKD. Trimming removed 3 bases at V and 2 bases at J, with 11 bases between.

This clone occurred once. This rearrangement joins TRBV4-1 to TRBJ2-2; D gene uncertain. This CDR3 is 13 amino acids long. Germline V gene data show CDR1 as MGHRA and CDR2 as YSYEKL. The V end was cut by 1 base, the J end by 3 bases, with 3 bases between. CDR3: CASSQADTGELFF. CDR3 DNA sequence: TGCGCCAGCAGCCAAGCCGACACCGGGGAGCTGTTTTTT.

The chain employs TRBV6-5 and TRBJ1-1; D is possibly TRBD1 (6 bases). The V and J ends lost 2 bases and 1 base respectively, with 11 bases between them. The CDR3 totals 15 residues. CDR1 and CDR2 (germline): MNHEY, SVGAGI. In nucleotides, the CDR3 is TGTGCCAGCAGTTACGCCTCGACAGGGAACACTGAAGCTTTCTTT. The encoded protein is CASSYASTGNTEAFF.

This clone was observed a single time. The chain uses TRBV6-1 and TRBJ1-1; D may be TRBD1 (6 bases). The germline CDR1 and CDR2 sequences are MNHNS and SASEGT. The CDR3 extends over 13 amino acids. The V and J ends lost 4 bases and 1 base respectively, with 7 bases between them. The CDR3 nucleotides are TGTGCCAGCAGTGTGACAGGGAACACTGAAGCTTTCTTT. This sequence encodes CASSVTGNTEAFF.

CDR3 sequence reads: CASRKTGRTEAFF. CDR3 DNA sequence: TGTGCCAGCAGAAAGACAGGGCGCACTGAAGCTTTCTTT. The chain links TRBV27 to TRBJ1-1; 7 nucleotides agree with TRBD1. Germline CDR1 is MNHEY and CDR2 is SMNVEV (reference sequence). This CDR3 region has 13 residues. Trimming removed 6 bases from V and 4 bases from J; junction bases left unmatched: 5.

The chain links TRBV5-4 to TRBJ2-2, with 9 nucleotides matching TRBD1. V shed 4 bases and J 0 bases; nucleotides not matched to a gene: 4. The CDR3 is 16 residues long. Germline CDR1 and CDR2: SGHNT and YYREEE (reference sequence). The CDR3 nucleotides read TGTGCCAGCAGCACAGGGGGCCTCGCGAACACCGGGGAGCTGTTTTTT. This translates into CASSTGGLANTGELFF. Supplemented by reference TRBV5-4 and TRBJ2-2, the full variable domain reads ETGVTQSPTHLIKTRGQQVTLRCSSQSGHNTVSWYQQALGQGPQFIFQYYREEENGRGNFPPRFSGLQFPNYSSELNVNALELDDSALYLCASSTGGLANTGELFFGEGSRLTVL.

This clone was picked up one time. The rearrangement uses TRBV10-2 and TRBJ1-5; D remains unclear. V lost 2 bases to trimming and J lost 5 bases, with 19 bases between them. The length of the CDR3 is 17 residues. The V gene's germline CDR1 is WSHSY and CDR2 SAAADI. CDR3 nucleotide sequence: TGCGCCAGCAGTGAGCCGCGGGCCAACTCCCTCTATCAGCCCCAGCATTTT. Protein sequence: CASSEPRANSLYQPQHF.

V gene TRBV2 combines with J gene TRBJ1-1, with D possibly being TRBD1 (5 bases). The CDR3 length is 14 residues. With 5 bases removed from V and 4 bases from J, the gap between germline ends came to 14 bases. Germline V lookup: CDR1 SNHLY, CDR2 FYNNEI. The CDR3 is CASSQGGLVTEAFF. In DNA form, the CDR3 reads TGTGCCAGCAGTCAGGGAGGGCTGGTCACTGAAGCTTTCTTT.

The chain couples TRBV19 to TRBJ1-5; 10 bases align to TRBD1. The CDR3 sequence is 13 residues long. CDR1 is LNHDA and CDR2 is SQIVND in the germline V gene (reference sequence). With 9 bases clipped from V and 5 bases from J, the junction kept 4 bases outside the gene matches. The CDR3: CASHGTGDQPQHF. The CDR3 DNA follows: TGTGCCAGCCATGGGACAGGGGATCAGCCCCAGCATTTT.

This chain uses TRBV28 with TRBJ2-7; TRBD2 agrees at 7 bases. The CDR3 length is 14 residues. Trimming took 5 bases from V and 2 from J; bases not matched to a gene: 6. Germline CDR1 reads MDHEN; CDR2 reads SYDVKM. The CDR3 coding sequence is TGTGCCAGCAGTGGGGGGGTTCGGCCCTACGAGCAGTACGTC. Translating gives CASSGGVRPYEQYV.

The CDR3: CASSFTGAPYNEQFF. The CDR3 region has the DNA TGTGCCAGCAGTTTCACAGGGGCGCCCTACAATGAGCAGTTCTTC. The chain links TRBV28 to TRBJ2-1, with 7 positions matching TRBD1. V lost 3 bases, J lost 2 bases, and 4 bases stayed unmatched. The CDR3 sequence is 15 residues long. CDR1 MDHEN and CDR2 SYDVKM come from the germline V gene.

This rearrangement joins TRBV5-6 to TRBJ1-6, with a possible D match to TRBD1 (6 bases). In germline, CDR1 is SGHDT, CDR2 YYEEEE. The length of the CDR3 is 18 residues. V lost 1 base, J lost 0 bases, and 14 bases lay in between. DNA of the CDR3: TGTGCCAGCAGCTTGTTGGGACACAAAAGCTCCTATAATTCACCCCTCCACTTT. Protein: CASSLLGHKSSYNSPLHF.

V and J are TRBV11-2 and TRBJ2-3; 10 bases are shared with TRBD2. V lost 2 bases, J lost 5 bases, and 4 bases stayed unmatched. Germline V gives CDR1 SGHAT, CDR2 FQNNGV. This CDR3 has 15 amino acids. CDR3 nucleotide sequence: TGTGCCAGCAGCTTACTAGCGGGGGCGGGAGATACGCAGTATTTT. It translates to CASSLLAGAGDTQYF.

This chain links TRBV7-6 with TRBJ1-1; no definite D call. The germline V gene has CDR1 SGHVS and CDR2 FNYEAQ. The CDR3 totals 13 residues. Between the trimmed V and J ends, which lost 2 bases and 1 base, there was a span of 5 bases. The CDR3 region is CASSLTANTEAFF. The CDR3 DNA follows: TGTGCCAGCAGCTTAACAGCGAACACTGAAGCTTTCTTT.

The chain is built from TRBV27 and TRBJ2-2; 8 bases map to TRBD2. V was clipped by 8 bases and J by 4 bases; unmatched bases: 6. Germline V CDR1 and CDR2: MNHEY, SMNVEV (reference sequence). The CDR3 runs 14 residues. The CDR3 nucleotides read TGTGCCAGCGGGCGGGGGGACCTCACCGGGGAGCTGTTTTTT. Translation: CASGRGDLTGELFF.

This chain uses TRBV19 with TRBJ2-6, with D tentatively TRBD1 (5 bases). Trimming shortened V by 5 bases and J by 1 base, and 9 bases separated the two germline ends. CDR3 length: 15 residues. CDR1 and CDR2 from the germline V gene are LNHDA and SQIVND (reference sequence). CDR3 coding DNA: TGTGCCAGTAGTTGGGGCGGATCTGGGGCCAACGTCCTGACTTTC. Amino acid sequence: CASSWGGSGANVLTF.

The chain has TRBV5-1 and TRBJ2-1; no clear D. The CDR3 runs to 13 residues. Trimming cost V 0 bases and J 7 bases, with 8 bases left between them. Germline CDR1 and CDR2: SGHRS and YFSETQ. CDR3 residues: CASSLVSGNEQFF. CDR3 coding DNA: TGCGCCAGCAGCTTGGTTTCCGGGAATGAGCAGTTCTTC.